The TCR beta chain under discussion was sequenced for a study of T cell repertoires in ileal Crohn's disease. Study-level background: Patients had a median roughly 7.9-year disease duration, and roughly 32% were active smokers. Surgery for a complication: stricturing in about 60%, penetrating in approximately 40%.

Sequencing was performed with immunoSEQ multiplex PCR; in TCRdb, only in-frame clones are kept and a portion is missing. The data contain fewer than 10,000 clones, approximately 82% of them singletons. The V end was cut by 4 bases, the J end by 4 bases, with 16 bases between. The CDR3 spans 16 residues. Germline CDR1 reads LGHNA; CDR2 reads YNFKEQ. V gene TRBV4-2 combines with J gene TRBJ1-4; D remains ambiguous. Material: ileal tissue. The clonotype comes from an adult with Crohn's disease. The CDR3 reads CASSRGSEEFNEKLFF. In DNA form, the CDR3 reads TGTGCCAGCAGCCGCGGATCAGAGGAGTTTAATGAAAAACTGTTTTTT.